This T cell receptor beta chain was sequenced in a study of identifying expanded T cells in peripheral blood. The study, taken as a whole, reports: Technical replicates showed around 1.2 changed clones; roughly two weeks about 16.4; four weeks 19. Variance in clone template counts between approximately two-week samples significantly increased with total template count across all healthy donors.

The CDR3 runs 15 residues. Germline loops: CDR1 LNHDA, CDR2 SQIVND (reference sequence). Trimming shortened V by 6 bases and J by 0 bases, and 12 bases separated the two germline ends. About this clone itself: Antigen unknown.

The data were produced by immunoSEQ multiplex PCR, yet TCRdb's version contains in-frame clones alone and is incomplete. Among fewer than 85,000 clones listed, 70% to 90% were seen once. The sample was blood. The V and J genes are TRBV19 and TRBJ1-5; no clear D gene. This TCR derives from a person aged 18 to 70 in good health. Here the CDR3 DNA reads TGTGCCAGTAGCCCCAAGGGAGGTAGCAATCAGCCCCAGCATTTT. Its protein is CASSPKGGSNQPQHF.